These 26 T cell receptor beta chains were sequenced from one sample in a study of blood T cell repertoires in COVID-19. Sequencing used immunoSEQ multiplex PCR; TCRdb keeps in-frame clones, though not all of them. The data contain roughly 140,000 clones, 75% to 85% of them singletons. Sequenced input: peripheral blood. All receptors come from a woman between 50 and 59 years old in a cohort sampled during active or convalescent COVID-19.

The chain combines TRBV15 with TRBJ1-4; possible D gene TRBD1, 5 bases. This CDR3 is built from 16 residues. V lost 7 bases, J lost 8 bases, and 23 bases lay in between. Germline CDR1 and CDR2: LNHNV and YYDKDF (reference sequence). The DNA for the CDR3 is TGTGCCACCAAAAATCAACCCCAGGGCATTGGAGAAAAACTGTTTTTT. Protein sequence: CATKNQPQGIGEKLFF.

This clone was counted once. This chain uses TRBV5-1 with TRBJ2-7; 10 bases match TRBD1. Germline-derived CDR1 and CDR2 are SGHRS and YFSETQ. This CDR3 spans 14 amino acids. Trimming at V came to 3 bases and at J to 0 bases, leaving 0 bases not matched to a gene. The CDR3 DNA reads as TGCGCCAGCAGCTGGGACAGGGGCTCCTACGAGCAGTACTTC. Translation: CASSWDRGSYEQYF.

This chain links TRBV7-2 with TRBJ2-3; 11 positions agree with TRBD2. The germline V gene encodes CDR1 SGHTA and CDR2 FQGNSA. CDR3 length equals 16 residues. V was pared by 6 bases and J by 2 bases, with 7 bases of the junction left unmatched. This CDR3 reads CASSKRLAGYTDTQYF. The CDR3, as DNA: TGTGCCAGCAGTAAACGACTAGCGGGGTACACAGATACGCAGTATTTT. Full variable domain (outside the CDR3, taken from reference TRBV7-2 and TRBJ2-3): GAGVSQSPSNKVTEKGKDVELRCDPISGHTALYWYRQSLGQGLEFLIYFQGNSAPDKSGLPSDRFSAERTGGSVSTLTIQRTQQEDSAVYLCASSKRLAGYTDTQYFGPGTRLTVL.

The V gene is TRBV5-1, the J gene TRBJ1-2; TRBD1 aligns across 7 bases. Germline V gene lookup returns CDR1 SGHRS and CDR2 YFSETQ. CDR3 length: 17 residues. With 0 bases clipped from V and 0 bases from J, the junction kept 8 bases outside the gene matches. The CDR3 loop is CASSLDGRDRANYGYTF. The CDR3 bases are TGCGCCAGCAGCTTGGACGGACGGGACAGAGCTAACTATGGCTACACCTTC.

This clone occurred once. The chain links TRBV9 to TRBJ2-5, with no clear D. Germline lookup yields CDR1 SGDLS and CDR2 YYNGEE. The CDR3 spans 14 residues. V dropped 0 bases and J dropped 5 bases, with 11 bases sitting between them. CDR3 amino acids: CASSVGRQTETQYF. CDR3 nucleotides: TGTGCCAGCAGCGTAGGAAGACAAACGGAGACCCAGTACTTC.

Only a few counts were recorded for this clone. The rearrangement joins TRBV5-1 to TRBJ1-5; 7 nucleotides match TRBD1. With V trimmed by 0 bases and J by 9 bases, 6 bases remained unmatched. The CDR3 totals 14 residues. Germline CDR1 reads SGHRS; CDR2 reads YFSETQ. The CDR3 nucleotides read TGCGCCAGCAGCTTGGCAGGGGGAGAGGGGCCCCAGCATTTT. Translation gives CASSLAGGEGPQHF.

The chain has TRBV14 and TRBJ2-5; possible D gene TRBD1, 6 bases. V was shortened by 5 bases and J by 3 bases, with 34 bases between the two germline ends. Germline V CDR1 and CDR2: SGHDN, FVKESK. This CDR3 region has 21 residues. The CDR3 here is CASSATVWSGEAGLPKETQYF. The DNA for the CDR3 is TGTGCCAGCAGCGCAACGGTCTGGTCAGGGGAAGCTGGACTGCCAAAAGAGACCCAGTACTTC.

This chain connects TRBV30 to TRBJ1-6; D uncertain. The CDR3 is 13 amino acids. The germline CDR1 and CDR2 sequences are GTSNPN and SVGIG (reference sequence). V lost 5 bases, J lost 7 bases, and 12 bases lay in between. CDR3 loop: CAWARVWNSPLHF. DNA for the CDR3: TGTGCCTGGGCCCGGGTGTGGAATTCACCCCTCCACTTT. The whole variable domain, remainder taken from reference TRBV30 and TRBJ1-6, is SQTIHQWPATLVQPVGSPLSLECTVEGTSNPNLYWYRQAAGRGLQLLFYSVGIGQISSEVPQNLSASRPQDRQFILSSKKLLLSDSGFYLCAWARVWNSPLHFGNGTRLTVT.

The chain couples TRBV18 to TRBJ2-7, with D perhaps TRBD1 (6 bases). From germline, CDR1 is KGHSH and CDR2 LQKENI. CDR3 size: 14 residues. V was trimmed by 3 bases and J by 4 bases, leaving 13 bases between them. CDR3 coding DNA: TGTGCCAGCTCACCCGACAGGAGTGGATACGAGCAGTACTTC. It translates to CASSPDRSGYEQYF.

CDR3 sequence (DNA): TGTGCCAGCAGCCCCCCCCCGGCCTACGAGCAGTACTTC. This codes for CASSPPPAYEQYF. The chain carries TRBV7-2 and TRBJ2-7, with unresolved D. The CDR3 has 13 amino acids. V lost 5 bases to trimming and J lost 2 bases, with 10 bases between them. The germline CDR1 and CDR2 sequences are SGHTA and FQGNSA.

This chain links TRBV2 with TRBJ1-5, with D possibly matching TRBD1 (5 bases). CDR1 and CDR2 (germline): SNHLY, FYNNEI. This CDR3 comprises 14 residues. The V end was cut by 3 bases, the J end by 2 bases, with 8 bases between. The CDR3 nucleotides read TGTGCCAGCAGTGATCGGGGGGGCAATCAGCCCCAGCATTTT. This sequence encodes CASSDRGGNQPQHF.

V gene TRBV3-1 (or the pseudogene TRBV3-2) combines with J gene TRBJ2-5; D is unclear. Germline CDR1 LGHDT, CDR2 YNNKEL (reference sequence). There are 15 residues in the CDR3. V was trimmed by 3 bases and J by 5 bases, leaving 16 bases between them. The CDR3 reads CASSQFIRAVETQYF. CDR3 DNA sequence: TGTGCCAGCAGCCAGTTCATCCGCGCCGTGGAGACCCAGTACTTC.

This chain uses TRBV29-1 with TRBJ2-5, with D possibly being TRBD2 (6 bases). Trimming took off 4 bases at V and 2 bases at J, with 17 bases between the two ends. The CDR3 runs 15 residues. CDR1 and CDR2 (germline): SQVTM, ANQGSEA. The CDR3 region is CSVVLLRGVQETQYF. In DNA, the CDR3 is TGCAGCGTTGTGTTACTGCGCGGGGTGCAAGAGACCCAGTACTTC.

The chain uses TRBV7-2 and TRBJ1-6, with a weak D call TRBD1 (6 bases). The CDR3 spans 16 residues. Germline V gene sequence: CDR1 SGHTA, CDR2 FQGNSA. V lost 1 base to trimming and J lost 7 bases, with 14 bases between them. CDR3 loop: CASSLVRGTGNSPLHF. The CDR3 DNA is TGTGCCAGCAGCTTAGTAAGGGGGACGGGAAATTCACCCCTCCACTTT.

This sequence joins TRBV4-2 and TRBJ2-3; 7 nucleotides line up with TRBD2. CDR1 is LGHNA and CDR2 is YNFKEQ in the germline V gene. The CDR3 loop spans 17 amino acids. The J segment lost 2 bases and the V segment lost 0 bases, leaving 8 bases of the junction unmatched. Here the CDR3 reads CASSQDSLAETTDTQYF. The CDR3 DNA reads TGTGCCAGCAGCCAAGATTCCCTAGCGGAGACCACAGATACGCAGTATTTT.

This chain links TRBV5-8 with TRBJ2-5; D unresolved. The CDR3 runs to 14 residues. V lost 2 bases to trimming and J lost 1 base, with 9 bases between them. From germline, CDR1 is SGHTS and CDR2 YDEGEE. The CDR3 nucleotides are TGTGCCAGCAGCTTAGTGGAGAGCCAAGAGACCCAGTACTTC. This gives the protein CASSLVESQETQYF.

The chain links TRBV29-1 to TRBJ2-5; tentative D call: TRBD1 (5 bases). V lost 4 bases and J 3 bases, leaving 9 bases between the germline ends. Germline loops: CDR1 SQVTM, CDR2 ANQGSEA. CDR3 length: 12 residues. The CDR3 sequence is CSVVSGKETQYF. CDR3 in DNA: TGCAGCGTTGTGTCAGGGAAAGAGACCCAGTACTTC.

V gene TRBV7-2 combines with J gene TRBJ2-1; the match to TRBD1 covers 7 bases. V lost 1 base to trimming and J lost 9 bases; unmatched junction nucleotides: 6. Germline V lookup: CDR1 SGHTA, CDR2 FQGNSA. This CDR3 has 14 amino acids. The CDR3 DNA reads TGTGCCAGCAGCTTAGGGATGGCAGGGGGTGAGCAGTTCTTC. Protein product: CASSLGMAGGEQFF.

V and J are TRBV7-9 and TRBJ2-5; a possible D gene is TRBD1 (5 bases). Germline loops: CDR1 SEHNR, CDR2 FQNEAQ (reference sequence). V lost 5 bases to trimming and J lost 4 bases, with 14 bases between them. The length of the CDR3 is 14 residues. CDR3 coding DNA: TGTGCCAGCAGCCGAAGCAGGGTGGGAGAGACCCAGTACTTC. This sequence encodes CASSRSRVGETQYF.

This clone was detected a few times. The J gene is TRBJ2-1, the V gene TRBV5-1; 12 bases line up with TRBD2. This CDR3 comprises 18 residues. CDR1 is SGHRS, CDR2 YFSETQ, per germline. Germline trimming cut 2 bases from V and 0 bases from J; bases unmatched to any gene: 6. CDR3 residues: CASSFTSGGFSSYNEQFF. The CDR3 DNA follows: TGCGCCAGCAGCTTTACTAGCGGGGGGTTTAGCTCCTACAATGAGCAGTTCTTC.

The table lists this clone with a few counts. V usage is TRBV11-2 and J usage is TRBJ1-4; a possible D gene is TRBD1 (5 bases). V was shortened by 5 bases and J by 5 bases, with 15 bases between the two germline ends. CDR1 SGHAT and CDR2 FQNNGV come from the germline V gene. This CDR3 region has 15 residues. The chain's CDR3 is CASSLLGGVNEKLFF. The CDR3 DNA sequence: TGTGCCAGCAGCCTACTCGGGGGGGTCAATGAAAAACTGTTTTTT.

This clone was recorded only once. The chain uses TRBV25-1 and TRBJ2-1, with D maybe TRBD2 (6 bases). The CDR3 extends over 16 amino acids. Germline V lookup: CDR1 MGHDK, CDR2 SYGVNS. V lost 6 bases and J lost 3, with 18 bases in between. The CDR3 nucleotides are TGTGCCAGCAGGCCGCGGAGGGGCGCGGGCTACAATGAGCAGTTCTTC. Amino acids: CASRPRRGAGYNEQFF.

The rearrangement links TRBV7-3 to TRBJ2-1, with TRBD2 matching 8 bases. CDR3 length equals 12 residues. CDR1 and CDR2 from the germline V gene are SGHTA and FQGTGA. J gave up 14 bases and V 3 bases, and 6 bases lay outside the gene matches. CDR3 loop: CASSFPGGQEFF. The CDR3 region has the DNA TGTGCCAGCAGCTTCCCGGGGGGGCAGGAGTTCTTC.

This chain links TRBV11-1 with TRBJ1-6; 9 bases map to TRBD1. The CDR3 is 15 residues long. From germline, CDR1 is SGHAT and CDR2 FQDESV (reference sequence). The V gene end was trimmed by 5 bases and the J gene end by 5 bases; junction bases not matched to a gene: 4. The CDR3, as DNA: TGTGCCAGCAGCCTACAGGGGGCAAATAATTCACCCCTCCACTTT. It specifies CASSLQGANNSPLHF.

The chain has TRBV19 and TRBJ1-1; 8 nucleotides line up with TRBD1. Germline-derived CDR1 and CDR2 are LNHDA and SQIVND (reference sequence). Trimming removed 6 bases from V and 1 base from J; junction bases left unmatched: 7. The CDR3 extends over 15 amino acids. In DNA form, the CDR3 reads TGTGCCAGTAGACCAGGGGGCGCTGGGAACACTGAAGCTTTCTTT. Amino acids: CASRPGGAGNTEAFF. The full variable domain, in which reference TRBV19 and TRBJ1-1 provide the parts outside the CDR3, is DGGITQSPKYLFRKEGQNVTLSCEQNLNHDAMYWYRQDPGQGLRLIYYSQIVNDFQKGDIAEGYSVSREKKESFPLTVTSAQKNPTAFYLCASRPGGAGNTEAFFGQGTRLTVV.

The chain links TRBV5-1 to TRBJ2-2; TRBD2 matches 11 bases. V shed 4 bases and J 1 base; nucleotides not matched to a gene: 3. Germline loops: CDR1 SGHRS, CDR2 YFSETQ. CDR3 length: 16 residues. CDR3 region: CASSGGLAVNTGELFF. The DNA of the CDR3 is TGCGCCAGCAGCGGGGGACTAGCGGTGAACACCGGGGAGCTGTTTTTT. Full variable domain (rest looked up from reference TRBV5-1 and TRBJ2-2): KAGVTQTPRYLIKTRGQQVTLSCSPISGHRSVSWYQQTPGQGLQFLFEYFSETQRNKGNFPGRFSGRQFSNSRSEMNVSTLELGDSALYLCASSGGLAVNTGELFFGEGSRLTVL.